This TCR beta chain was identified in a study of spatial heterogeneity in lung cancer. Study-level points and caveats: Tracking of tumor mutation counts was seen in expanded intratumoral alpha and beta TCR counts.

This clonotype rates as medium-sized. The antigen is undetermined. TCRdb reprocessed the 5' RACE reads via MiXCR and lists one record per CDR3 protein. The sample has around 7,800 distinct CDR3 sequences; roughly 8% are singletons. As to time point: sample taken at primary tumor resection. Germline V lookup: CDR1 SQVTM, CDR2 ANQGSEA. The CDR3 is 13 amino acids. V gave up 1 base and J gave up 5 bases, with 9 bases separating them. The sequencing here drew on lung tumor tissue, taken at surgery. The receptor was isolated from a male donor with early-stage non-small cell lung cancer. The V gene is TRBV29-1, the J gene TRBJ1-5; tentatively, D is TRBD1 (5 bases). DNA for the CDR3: TGCAGCGTTGAAGTGGGGGAGGATCAGCCCCAGCATTTT. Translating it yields CSVEVGEDQPQHF.